These 13 T cell receptor beta chains originate from one sample sequenced in a study of blood T cells in healthy people across ages. A second PCR, run for roughly 7 to 11 cycles, used a sample-barcoded 5' primer plus a J-beta primer mix. One entry per CDR3 protein, called by TCRdb with MiXCR from the 5' RACE reads. The sample holds over a million distinct CDR3 sequences, 55% to 75% seen once. Sequenced: blood. The receptors derive from a man in his late teens or twenties in good health.

The J gene is TRBJ2-1, the V gene TRBV12-3 or TRBV12-4; D not certain. The germline V and J ends were trimmed by 1 base and 4 bases, with 17 bases remaining between them. The CDR3 sequence is 17 residues long. The CDR3 spells CASSLGPPDTKYNEQFF. The CDR3 nucleotides are TGTGCCAGCAGTTTAGGTCCTCCAGATACAAAGTACAATGAGCAGTTCTTC.

A few counts support this clonotype. The V call is TRBV20-1, the J call TRBJ2-1, with D unclear. With 4 bases removed from V and 4 bases from J, the gap between germline ends came to 11 bases. CDR3 length: 13 residues. CDR1 and CDR2 (germline): DFQATT, SNEGSKA (reference sequence). The CDR3 loop reads CSAMENAYNEQFF. CDR3 bases: TGCAGTGCTATGGAGAACGCTTACAATGAGCAGTTCTTC.

The rearrangement joins TRBV20-1 to TRBJ2-7; 7 nucleotides line up with TRBD1. Germline V gene lookup returns CDR1 DFQATT and CDR2 SNEGSKA (reference sequence). The CDR3 covers 12 residues. CDR3 sequence: CSATGVRYEQYF. In nucleotides, the CDR3 is TGCAGCGCAACAGGGGTGCGGTACGAGCAGTACTTC.

This chain joins TRBV21-1 and TRBJ2-3; the tabulated D call, TRBD2, remains unverified against the DNA. TRBV21-1 is deemed a pseudogene. The CDR3 extends over 18 amino acids. This chain's CDR3 is CASSPYRPRPPKADTQYF. CDR3 coding DNA: TGTGCCAGCAGCCCCTACCGCCCTAGGCCTCCGAAGGCAGATACGCAGTATTTT.

The chain has TRBV4-2 and TRBJ1-5; 7 nucleotides line up with TRBD1. The V and J ends lost 0 bases and 5 bases, in that order; junction bases with no gene match: 7. The CDR3 spans 16 residues. Germline V gene lookup returns CDR1 LGHNA and CDR2 YNFKEQ. The CDR3: CASSQDGGTGDQPQHF. CDR3 bases: TGTGCCAGCAGCCAAGATGGGGGAACAGGGGATCAGCCCCAGCATTTT.

The rearrangement uses TRBV29-1 and TRBJ2-1; a possible D gene is TRBD2 (5 bases). The CDR3 runs 14 residues. Trimming stripped 6 bases from V and 2 bases from J, with 14 bases between. Germline V gives CDR1 SQVTM, CDR2 ANQGSEA. CDR3 in DNA: TGCAGCGTCCGGGCCCCGGGGACCTACAATGAGCAGTTCTTC. Protein product: CSVRAPGTYNEQFF.

This chain links TRBV12-3 or TRBV12-4 with TRBJ1-2; no clear D. Trimming took off 3 bases at V and 7 bases at J, with 6 bases between the two ends. The CDR3 has 11 residues. The CDR3 reads CASSFLGGYTF. CDR3 coding DNA: TGTGCCAGCAGTTTCTTGGGTGGCTACACCTTC.

This chain connects TRBV7-9 to TRBJ2-4; TRBD1 is a possible D gene (6 bases). There are 14 residues in the CDR3. Trimming pared 5 bases from V and 5 bases from J, leaving 13 bases between. Germline values: CDR1 SEHNR, CDR2 FQNEAQ (reference sequence). The CDR3 region has the DNA TGTGCCAGCAGCCCTCTAGGACAGCAAAACATTCAGTACTTC. Protein sequence: CASSPLGQQNIQYF.

V usage is TRBV6-5 and J usage is TRBJ2-3; 9 nucleotides match TRBD2. The germline V gene encodes CDR1 MNHEY and CDR2 SVGAGI. The CDR3 sequence is 14 residues long. V was pared by 2 bases and J by 4 bases, with 1 base of the junction left unmatched. The CDR3 nucleotides are TGTGCCAGCAGTTACACTAGCGGGTCAGATACGCAGTATTTT. Translation: CASSYTSGSDTQYF.

This clonotype was detected only a few times. The chain has TRBV3-1 and TRBJ2-5; TRBD2 might be the D (6 bases). Germline values: CDR1 LGHDT, CDR2 YNNKEL (reference sequence). This CDR3 comprises 17 residues. V gave up 0 bases and J gave up 2 bases, with 16 bases separating them. CDR3 sequence: CASSQEDVRGKQETQYF. DNA for the CDR3: TGTGCCAGCAGCCAAGAAGATGTCCGGGGGAAACAAGAGACCCAGTACTTC.

This sequence joins TRBV5-1 and TRBJ2-4; 9 bases map to TRBD2. Gene TRBJ2-7 matches the end of the DNA better, so the J call may be wrong. Looked up from germline, CDR1 is SGHRS and CDR2 is YFSETQ. CDR3 length: 15 residues. The DNA for the CDR3 is TGCGCCAGCAGCTTTAGGCCGCGGGAGGGGTACGAGCAGTACTTC. It is translated as CASSFRPREGYEQYF.

As concerns this clonotype: The junction does not match germline at one end; this may be a read error. The chain joins TRBV6-5 to TRBJ1-2; D is undetermined. Germline lookup yields CDR1 MNHEY and CDR2 SVGAGI. The CDR3 spans 15 residues. The CDR3 loop is CASSYSNRQPYGYTF. In DNA form, the CDR3 reads TGTGCCAGCAGCTACTCGAATCGGCAGCCCTATGGCTACACCTTC.

This clonotype showed up just a few times. The rearrangement links TRBV4-2 to TRBJ2-6; D not resolved. This CDR3 region has 13 residues. The germline gives CDR1 LGHNA, CDR2 YNFKEQ. V was cut by 0 bases and J by 6 bases, with 3 bases left in between. The CDR3 nucleotides read TGTGCCAGCAGCCAAGATTTGGCCAACGTCCTGACTTTC. It specifies CASSQDLANVLTF.